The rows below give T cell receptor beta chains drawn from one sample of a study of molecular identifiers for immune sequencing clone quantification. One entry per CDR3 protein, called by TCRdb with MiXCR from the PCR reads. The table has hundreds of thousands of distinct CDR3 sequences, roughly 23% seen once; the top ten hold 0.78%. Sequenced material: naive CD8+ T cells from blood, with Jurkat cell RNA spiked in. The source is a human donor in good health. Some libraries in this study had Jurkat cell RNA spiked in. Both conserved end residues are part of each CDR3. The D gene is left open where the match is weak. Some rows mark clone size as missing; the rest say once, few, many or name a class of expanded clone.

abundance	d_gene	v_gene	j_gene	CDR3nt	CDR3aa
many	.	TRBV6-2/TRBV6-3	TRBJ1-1	TGTGCCAGCAGTTACCAGGACCCTTTCCCCGGCACTGAAGCTTTCTTT	CASSYQDPFPGTEAFF
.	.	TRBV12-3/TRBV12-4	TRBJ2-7	TGTGCCAGCAGACTAACCGACGAGCAGTACTTC	CASRLTDEQYF
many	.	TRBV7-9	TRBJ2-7	TGTGCCAGCAGCGGCCCCGCCGACGAGCAGTACTTC	CASSGPADEQYF
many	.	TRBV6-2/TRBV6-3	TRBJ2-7	TGTGCCAGCAGACCCGTCCCTTCACTTAGCGGAAAGTACTACGAGCAGTACTTC	CASRPVPSLSGKYYEQYF
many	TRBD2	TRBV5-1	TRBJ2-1	TGCGCCAGCAGCTCGACTAGCGGGTCCTACAATGAGCAGTTCTTC	CASSSTSGSYNEQFF
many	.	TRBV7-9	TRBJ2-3	TGTGCCAGCAGCTACTCCCCGACTAGTGCAGATACGCAGTATTTT	CASSYSPTSADTQYF
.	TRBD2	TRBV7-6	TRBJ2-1	TGTGCCAGCAGCCCTAGCGGGGGGGCAGTCGATGAGCAGTTCTTC	CASSPSGGAVDEQFF
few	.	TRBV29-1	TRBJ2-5	TGCAGCGTTGCGTGGGGTAGGGGGGCACTACAAGAGACCCAGTACTTC	CSVAWGRGALQETQYF
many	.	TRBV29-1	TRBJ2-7	TGCAGCGTTGTATCGGCAGGGCGTTACGAGCAGTACTTC	CSVVSAGRYEQYF
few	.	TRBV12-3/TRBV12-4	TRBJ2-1	TGTGCCAGCAGTTACGGGACTTCCAATGAGCAGTTCTTC	CASSYGTSNEQFF
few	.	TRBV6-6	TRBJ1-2	TGTGCCAGCAGTTACGCCCCGGACTATGGCTACACCTTC	CASSYAPDYGYTF
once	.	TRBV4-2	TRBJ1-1	TGTGCCAGCAGCCGAGAATTGTTGTCTTTAGGACGGACGAACACTGAAGCTTTCTTT	CASSRELLSLGRTNTEAFF
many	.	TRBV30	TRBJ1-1	TGTGCCTGGAGTGTAAGGGCCGATGGCACTGAAGCTTTCTTT	CAWSVRADGTEAFF
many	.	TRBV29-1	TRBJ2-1	TGCAGCGTTGTGGGGCGGGAATCTAACAATGAGCAGTTCTTC	CSVVGRESNNEQFF
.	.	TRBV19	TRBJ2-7	TGTGCCAGTAGTATAGATTTCAGGACCTTCTACGAGCAGTACTTC	CASSIDFRTFYEQYF
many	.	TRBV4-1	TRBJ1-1	TGCGCCAGCAGCCAAGCTCAGGGGATTGGGTCTGAAGCTTTCTTT	CASSQAQGIGSEAFF
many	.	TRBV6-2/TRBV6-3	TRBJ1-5	TGTGCCAGCAGTTACCCCGACAGAATAAACAATCAGCCCCAGCATTTT	CASSYPDRINNQPQHF
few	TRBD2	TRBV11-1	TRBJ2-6	TGTGCCAGCAGGGCCTGGGACGGGGGGTGTACTGGGGCCAACGTCCTGACTTTC	CASRAWDGGCTGANVLTF
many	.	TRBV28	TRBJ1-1	TGTGCCAGCAATCTTCTACGGATGAACACTGAAGCTTTCTTT	CASNLLRMNTEAFF
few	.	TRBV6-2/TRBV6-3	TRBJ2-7	TGTGCCAGCAGTTACCGTGGTCTCGGCGACGAGCAGTACTTC	CASSYRGLGDEQYF
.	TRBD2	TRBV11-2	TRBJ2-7	TGTGCCAGCAGCTTAGGACTGAGGCTAGCGGGAACCTACGAGCAGTACTTC	CASSLGLRLAGTYEQYF
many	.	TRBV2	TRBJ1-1	TGTGCCAGCGGGATGAACACGAACACTGAAGCTTTCTTT	CASGMNTNTEAFF
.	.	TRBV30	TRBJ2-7	TGTGCCTGGAGTGTACGGTACACCCCCTACGAGCAGTACTTC	CAWSVRYTPYEQYF
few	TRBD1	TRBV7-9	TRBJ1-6	TGTGCCAGCACCCGGGACAGTGGCAATTCACCCCTCCACTTT	CASTRDSGNSPLHF
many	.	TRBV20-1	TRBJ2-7	TGCAGTGCTGAATACAGGGAGACCTACGAGCAGTACTTC	CSAEYRETYEQYF
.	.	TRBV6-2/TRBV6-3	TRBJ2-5	TGTGCCAGCAGCCCCGATAAGCGCCAGTACTTC	CASSPDKRQYF
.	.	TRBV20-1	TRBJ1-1	TGCAGTGCAAATGGACACTCGAGCACTGAAGCTTTCTTT	CSANGHSSTEAFF
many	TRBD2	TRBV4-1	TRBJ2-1	TGCGCCAGCAGCCACGGGACTAGCGGGAGTTACAATGAGCAGTTCTTC	CASSHGTSGSYNEQFF
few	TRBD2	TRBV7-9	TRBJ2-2	TGTGCCAGCAGCTTAGCGCAGTCTAGCGGGAGTACCGGGGAGCTGTTTTTT	CASSLAQSSGSTGELFF
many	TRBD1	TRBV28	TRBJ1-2	TGTGCCAGCAGTTCACGGACAGGGGACCCCTATGGCTACACCTTC	CASSSRTGDPYGYTF
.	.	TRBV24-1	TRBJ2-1	TGTGCCACCAGTGATTCTGGCAGGGTCAATGAGCAGTTCTTC	CATSDSGRVNEQFF
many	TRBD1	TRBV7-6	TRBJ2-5	TGTGCCAGCAGCTGGGAAGAAGGACAGGGGGGAGAGACCCAGTACTTC	CASSWEEGQGGETQYF
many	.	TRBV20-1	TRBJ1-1	TGCAGTGCTATCCTGAACACTGAAGCTTTCTTT	CSAILNTEAFF
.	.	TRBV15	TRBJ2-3	TGTGCCACCAACAGAGAAGAAATGAACACAAATACACAGTATTTT	CATNREEMNTNTQYF
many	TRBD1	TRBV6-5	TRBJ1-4	TGTGCCAGCAGTTACGTACAGGGGGACGAAAAACTGTTTTTT	CASSYVQGDEKLFF
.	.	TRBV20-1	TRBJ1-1	TGCAGTACCCCGTGGGGGCGCAGGTTGGGAAACACTGAAGCTTTCTTT	CSTPWGRRLGNTEAFF
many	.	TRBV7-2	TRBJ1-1	TGTGCCAGCAGCCCAACCTGGACACAAACGGGGGGGACTGAAGCTTTCTTT	CASSPTWTQTGGTEAFF
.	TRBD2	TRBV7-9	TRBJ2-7	TGTGCCAGCAGCCAGACTAGCAGGGAAGACTACGAGCAGTACTTC	CASSQTSREDYEQYF
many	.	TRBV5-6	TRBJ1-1	TGTGCCAGCAGCTTAGGAGCGACTGAAGCTTTCTTT	CASSLGATEAFF
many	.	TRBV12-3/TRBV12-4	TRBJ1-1	TGTGCCAGCAGTTTCCTTGGTGAAGCTTTCTTT	CASSFLGEAFF
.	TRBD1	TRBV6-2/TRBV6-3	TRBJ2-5	TGTGCCAGCAGTCTGGACAGGGGAGAGCCCCAGTACTTC	CASSLDRGEPQYF
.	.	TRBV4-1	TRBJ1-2	TGCGCCAGCAGCCCTTTAGACCGGGGGGGCTATGGCTACACCTTC	CASSPLDRGGYGYTF
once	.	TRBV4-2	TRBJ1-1	TGTGCCAGCAGCCCGAGGGTCACGAACACTGAAGCTTTCTTT	CASSPRVTNTEAFF
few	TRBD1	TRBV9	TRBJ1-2	TGTGCCACCAATCCGACAGGGGGCGATTATGGCTACACCTTC	CATNPTGGDYGYTF
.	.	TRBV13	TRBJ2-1	TGTGCCAGAAGCCAGGCGGGACAGAGCTCCTACAATGAGCAGTTCTTC	CARSQAGQSSYNEQFF
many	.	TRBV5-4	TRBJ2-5	TGTGCCAGCAGCTTGGAGTACCAAGAGACCCAGTACTTC	CASSLEYQETQYF